This T cell receptor (beta chain) emerged from a study of CD8+ T cells in alopecia areata. Study-level information: Treated patients were given oral tofacitinib, which was dosed at 5 to 10 mg twice daily.

Germline lookup yields CDR1 SGDLS and CDR2 YYNGEE. Deletions cut 3 bases from V and 2 bases from J, with 17 bases between. This CDR3 has 16 residues. Treatment described: oral pan-JAK inhibitor, 5-10 mg twice daily. Isolated RNA was reverse transcribed into cDNA used as the sequencing template. Clones were read by immunoSEQ multiplex PCR, and TCRdb kept only the in-frame ones, dropping some. The sample holds roughly 200,000 clones, roughly 40% seen once. General study points: On tofacitinib, scalp clonality and expanded CD8+ clones among top 100 fell significantly. Given one nonresponder, whether baseline CD8+ expansion relates to response remains uncertain. There were also resident alphabeta T cells of normal skin sequenced in scalp samples.

With respect to this clone: Antigen: not known.

The material was CD4+ T cells sorted from blood, obtained around week 37, from a patient treated with tofacitinib. V usage is TRBV9 and J usage is TRBJ2-5; D may be TRBD2 (5 bases). This receptor was obtained from a human donor with alopecia areata. The CDR3 coding sequence is TGTGCCAGCAGCGAAGGGAGATCATTGGAACAAGAGACCCAGTACTTC. Translating gives CASSEGRSLEQETQYF.